This is a list of T cell receptor beta chains from one sample in a study of blood T cell repertoires in COVID-19. The table came from immunoSEQ multiplex PCR; TCRdb's copy has only in-frame clones and leaves some out. The sample includes about 200,000 clones, under 90% of them seen just once. Sequences were obtained from peripheral blood. The receptor source for this set is a man aged 60 to 75 with acute or convalescent COVID-19. CDR3s leave out the opening cysteine and the closing phenylalanine or tryptophan.

len: 12
j_gene: TRBJ2-3
v_gene: TRBV7-6
CDR3aa: ASSWGGGTDTQY

len: 11
j_gene: TRBJ1-5
v_gene: TRBV5-1
CDR3aa: ASSLELNQPQH

len: 13
j_gene: TRBJ1-6
v_gene: TRBV19
CDR3aa: ASTSEGGDNSPLH

len: 12
j_gene: TRBJ2-1
v_gene: TRBV5-4
CDR3aa: ASSPSDGYNEQF

len: 14
j_gene: TRBJ2-2
v_gene: TRBV12-5
CDR3aa: ASGLSSGGFTGELF

len: 12
j_gene: TRBJ1-5
v_gene: TRBV2
CDR3aa: ASSGRTGDQPQR

len: 13
j_gene: TRBJ1-6
v_gene: TRBV3-1/TRBV3-2
CDR3aa: ASSQDRGRGSPLH

len: 16
j_gene: TRBJ2-1
v_gene: TRBV9
CDR3aa: ASSVGSQGRGSYNEQF

len: 12
j_gene: TRBJ1-1
v_gene: TRBV2
CDR3aa: ASSGQTVNTEAF

len: 12
j_gene: TRBJ2-3
v_gene: TRBV19
CDR3aa: ATKRGGRSDTQY

len: 13
j_gene: TRBJ1-2
v_gene: TRBV19
CDR3aa: ASTGGGQGAMGYT

len: 15
j_gene: TRBJ2-1
v_gene: TRBV14
CDR3aa: ASSFLPGLAGENEQF

len: 13
j_gene: TRBJ2-1
v_gene: TRBV3-1/TRBV3-2
CDR3aa: ASSQQAGSYNEQF

len: 17
j_gene: TRBJ1-6
v_gene: TRBV3-1/TRBV3-2
CDR3aa: ASSQLWDRDRGGSSPLH

len: 14
j_gene: TRBJ1-2
v_gene: TRBV4-3
CDR3aa: ASSQGVFSDYYGYT

len: 14
j_gene: TRBJ2-1
v_gene: TRBV4-3
CDR3aa: ASSPGRTHDDNEQF

len: 15
j_gene: TRBJ2-3
v_gene: TRBV7-3
CDR3aa: ASSPQARGSGHDTQY

len: 9
j_gene: TRBJ1-1
v_gene: TRBV20-1
CDR3aa: SASPGTEAF

len: 14
j_gene: TRBJ2-3
v_gene: TRBV5-1
CDR3aa: ASSLELGAGTDTQY

len: 10
j_gene: TRBJ2-1
v_gene: TRBV9
CDR3aa: ASKGSGYEQF

len: 10
j_gene: TRBJ2-1
v_gene: TRBV7-9
CDR3aa: ASSLVARQKF

len: 12
j_gene: TRBJ1-5
v_gene: TRBV5-5
CDR3aa: ASSSSGGNQPQH

len: 11
j_gene: TRBJ1-5
v_gene: TRBV27
CDR3aa: ASRITWNRPQH

len: 13
j_gene: TRBJ2-1
v_gene: TRBV3-1/TRBV3-2
CDR3aa: ASSPGLFSYNEQF

len: 13
j_gene: TRBJ1-1
v_gene: TRBV2
CDR3aa: ASGMGYRGNTEAF

len: 14
j_gene: TRBJ2-1
v_gene: TRBV25-1
CDR3aa: ASSEFGGGTYNEQF

len: 11
j_gene: TRBJ1-2
v_gene: TRBV24-1
CDR3aa: ATSEGRGYGYT

len: 11
j_gene: TRBJ1-2
v_gene: TRBV6-5
CDR3aa: ASTPQGTDGYT

len: 12
j_gene: TRBJ1-2
v_gene: TRBV28
CDR3aa: ASSSIGGPYGYT

len: 14
j_gene: TRBJ2-1
v_gene: TRBV5-1
CDR3aa: ASSLDLAGAYNEQF

len: 13
j_gene: TRBJ2-1
v_gene: TRBV9
CDR3aa: ASSLQGSLGGEQF

len: 14
j_gene: TRBJ2-3
v_gene: TRBV4-2
CDR3aa: ASSQLLAGDSDTQY

len: 13
j_gene: TRBJ2-7
v_gene: TRBV4-3
CDR3aa: ASSQEGLASYEQY

len: 13
j_gene: TRBJ1-4
v_gene: TRBV7-9
CDR3aa: ASSPYVSTNEKLF

len: 11
j_gene: TRBJ2-7
v_gene: TRBV21-1
CDR3aa: ASSPYRSYEQY

len: 18
j_gene: TRBJ2-3
v_gene: TRBV5-4
CDR3aa: ASSLERGAPMTTSTDTQY

len: 13
j_gene: TRBJ1-2
v_gene: TRBV4-2
CDR3aa: ASSRSPQGNYGYT

len: 13
j_gene: TRBJ1-2
v_gene: TRBV10-2
CDR3aa: ASSARTGGVHGYT

len: 14
j_gene: TRBJ2-7
v_gene: TRBV11-2
CDR3aa: ASSSLRGQSSYEQY

len: 14
j_gene: TRBJ2-5
v_gene: TRBV27
CDR3aa: ASSSLIAGGPETQY

len: 11
j_gene: TRBJ1-1
v_gene: TRBV28
CDR3aa: ASSFTANTEAF

len: 12
j_gene: TRBJ2-7
v_gene: TRBV5-4
CDR3aa: ASSTATGGYEQY

len: 14
j_gene: TRBJ2-7
v_gene: TRBV5-1
CDR3aa: ASSPYTSGGAYEQY

len: 11
j_gene: TRBJ1-2
v_gene: TRBV19
CDR3aa: ASSTWDLRGYT

len: 10
j_gene: TRBJ2-5
v_gene: TRBV14
CDR3aa: ASSQDPETQY

len: 11
j_gene: TRBJ1-4
v_gene: TRBV12-3/TRBV12-4
CDR3aa: ASTGTANEKLF

len: 13
j_gene: TRBJ2-5
v_gene: TRBV5-4
CDR3aa: ASSLGGRVQETQY

len: 13
j_gene: TRBJ1-5
v_gene: TRBV6-2/TRBV6-3
CDR3aa: ASSYGSSGAPPQH

len: 15
j_gene: TRBJ2-4
v_gene: TRBV14
CDR3aa: ASSPDMEGPYNYIQY

len: 10
j_gene: TRBJ2-7
v_gene: TRBV12-3/TRBV12-4
CDR3aa: ASSPSRYEQY

len: 13
j_gene: TRBJ1-6
v_gene: TRBV15
CDR3aa: ATSRRTEYNSPLH

len: 15
j_gene: TRBJ1-5
v_gene: TRBV27
CDR3aa: ASSSGTGDPRVQPQH

len: 17
j_gene: TRBJ2-6
v_gene: TRBV10-3
CDR3aa: AIRGGTSGLGSGANVLT

len: 11
j_gene: TRBJ2-7
v_gene: TRBV6-2/TRBV6-3
CDR3aa: ASSPRDNYEQY

len: 12
j_gene: TRBJ2-3
v_gene: TRBV7-2
CDR3aa: ASSRRQGADTQY